This is a list of T cell receptor beta chains from one sample in a study of cytomegalovirus exposure and HLA in healthy donors. The protocol was immunoSEQ multiplex PCR, while the TCRdb copy is restricted to in-frame clones and leaves out a portion. The sample includes under 200,000 clones, approximately 81% of them seen just once. Specimen: PBMCs. These receptors were obtained from a man aged 25 to 40 in good health and CMV-seronegative. The CDR3 runs from the conserved cysteine through the conserved F or W. Fields, in order: clone size, V gene, D gene, J gene, CDR3 protein, CDR3 DNA. A D gene is named only where the DNA matches it firmly. Clone size is not always given. Where it is, it says once, few, many or a class for expanded clones.

size: NA; V: TRBV14; D: TRBD2; J: TRBJ2-7; CDR3: CASSQLGLAKSSYEQYF; DNA: TGTGCCAGCAGCCAGCTGGGACTAGCGAAGAGCTCCTACGAGCAGTACTTC
size: NA; V: TRBV5-5; D: NA; J: TRBJ2-7; CDR3: CASSLAGIQSSYEQYF; DNA: TGTGCCAGCAGCTTGGCGGGAATTCAAAGCTCCTACGAGCAGTACTTC
size: NA; V: TRBV19; D: NA; J: TRBJ2-7; CDR3: CASSIMRSSVDEQYF; DNA: TGTGCCAGTAGTATTATGCGGTCGTCCGTGGACGAGCAGTACTTC
size: NA; V: TRBV5-4; D: TRBD1; J: TRBJ1-2; CDR3: CASSSTGGRANYGYTF; DNA: TGTGCCAGCAGCTCGACAGGGGGAAGGGCTAACTATGGCTACACCTTC
size: NA; V: TRBV6-1; D: NA; J: TRBJ2-7; CDR3: CASPKDGTYEQYF; DNA: TGTGCCAGCCCAAAGGACGGGACCTACGAGCAGTACTTC
size: once; V: TRBV4-3; D: TRBD1; J: TRBJ1-6; CDR3: CASSQGVGTDNSALHF; DNA: TGCGCCAGCAGCCAAGGGGTAGGGACAGATAATTCGGCCCTCCACTTT
size: NA; V: TRBV7-7; D: NA; J: TRBJ2-7; CDR3: CASSPSSGYEQYF; DNA: TGTGCCAGCAGCCCCTCGAGCGGGTACGAGCAGTACTTC
size: once; V: TRBV28; D: TRBD2; J: TRBJ2-3; CDR3: CASSRLALDTQYF; DNA: TGTGCCAGCAGTAGACTAGCGTTGGATACGCAGTATTTT
size: NA; V: TRBV7-2; D: NA; J: TRBJ2-7; CDR3: CASSPGLGATSYEQYF; DNA: TGTGCCAGCAGCCCAGGGTTGGGGGCCACCTCCTACGAGCAGTACTTC
size: NA; V: TRBV4-3; D: TRBD1; J: TRBJ1-2; CDR3: CASSQDQGQGAEVHGYTF; DNA: TGCGCCAGCAGCCAAGATCAGGGACAGGGGGCGGAGGTGCATGGCTACACCTTC
size: few; V: TRBV6-4; D: NA; J: TRBJ2-6; CDR3: CASSDVASSGANVLTF; DNA: TGTGCCAGCAGTGATGTAGCCTCATCTGGGGCCAACGTCCTGACTTTC
size: NA; V: TRBV13; D: TRBD1; J: TRBJ2-7; CDR3: CASSFNRGGSYEQYF; DNA: TGTGCCAGCAGCTTTAACAGGGGTGGGTCCTACGAGCAGTACTTC
size: NA; V: TRBV6-1; D: TRBD1; J: TRBJ1-5; CDR3: CASSEWGTGVQPQHF; DNA: TGTGCCAGCAGTGAATGGGGGACAGGGGTTCAGCCCCAGCATTTT
size: NA; V: TRBV18; D: NA; J: TRBJ1-1; CDR3: CASSPPTGVGTEAFF; DNA: TGTGCCAGCTCACCACCGACAGGCGTGGGGACTGAAGCTTTCTTT
size: NA; V: TRBV7-2; D: TRBD2; J: TRBJ2-7; CDR3: CASSWTSGGSYEQYF; DNA: TGTGCCAGCAGTTGGACTAGCGGGGGATCCTACGAGCAGTACTTC
size: NA; V: TRBV27; D: TRBD1; J: TRBJ1-4; CDR3: CASRRGTGGEKLFF; DNA: TGTGCCAGCAGACGTGGGACAGGGGGTGAAAAACTGTTTTTT
size: NA; V: TRBV5-6; D: NA; J: TRBJ1-4; CDR3: CASSAGPFNNEKLFF; DNA: TGTGCCAGCAGCGCAGGTCCCTTTAATAATGAAAAACTGTTTTTT
size: few; V: TRBV7-8; D: NA; J: TRBJ2-7; CDR3: CASSLRGLSYEQYF; DNA: TGTGCCAGCAGCTTAAGGGGCCTCTCCTACGAGCAGTACTTC
size: few; V: TRBV27; D: TRBD1; J: TRBJ1-4; CDR3: CASSFSGGTGGEKLFF; DNA: TGTGCCAGCAGTTTCTCTGGGGGGACAGGGGGCGAAAAACTGTTTTTT
size: NA; V: TRBV9; D: TRBD1; J: TRBJ1-3; CDR3: CASSETGTRSGNTIYF; DNA: TGTGCCAGCAGCGAGACAGGGACCCGCTCTGGAAACACCATATATTTT
size: NA; V: TRBV7-7; D: TRBD2; J: TRBJ2-7; CDR3: CASSFGGAGYEQYF; DNA: TGTGCTAGCAGCTTCGGGGGGGCGGGGTACGAGCAGTACTTC
size: NA; V: TRBV18; D: NA; J: TRBJ1-1; CDR3: CASSPLTIENTEAFF; DNA: TGTGCCAGCTCACCGTTGACAATCGAGAACACTGAAGCTTTCTTT
size: once; V: TRBV15; D: TRBD1; J: TRBJ2-3; CDR3: CATSGTAAYGTQYF; DNA: TGTGCCACCAGCGGGACAGCGGCCTACGGTACGCAGTATTTT
size: few; V: TRBV9; D: NA; J: TRBJ2-5; CDR3: CASSPTEVRGETQYF; DNA: TGTGCCAGCAGCCCCACTGAGGTGAGGGGGGAGACCCAGTACTTC
size: NA; V: TRBV6-1; D: TRBD1; J: TRBJ2-5; CDR3: CASSDHPGQGTYQETQYF; DNA: TGTGCCAGCAGTGACCACCCCGGACAGGGGACGTATCAAGAGACCCAGTACTTC
size: NA; V: TRBV11-2; D: TRBD2; J: TRBJ2-7; CDR3: CASSPPGLAGGPGEQYF; DNA: TGTGCCAGCAGCCCACCAGGACTAGCGGGAGGGCCCGGCGAGCAGTACTTC
size: NA; V: TRBV23-1; D: TRBD1; J: TRBJ1-6; CDR3: CASSQGQGANSPLHF; DNA: TGCGCCAGCAGTCAGGGGCAGGGGGCTAATTCACCCCTCCACTTT
size: NA; V: TRBV18; D: TRBD1; J: TRBJ1-6; CDR3: CASSPPGQASSYNSPLHF; DNA: TGTGCCAGCTCACCGCCCGGACAGGCCAGCTCCTATAATTCACCCCTCCACTTT
size: NA; V: TRBV30; D: NA; J: TRBJ1-3; CDR3: CAWSTGSGNTIYF; DNA: TGTGCCTGGAGTACGGGATCTGGAAACACCATATATTTT
size: NA; V: TRBV30; D: NA; J: TRBJ2-7; CDR3: CAWSSRRGRSLQNF; DNA: TGTGCCTGGAGTTCTCGGAGGGGACGGTCACTTCAGAACTTC
size: NA; V: TRBV6-6; D: NA; J: TRBJ1-5; CDR3: CASSPTLGQVNQPQHF; DNA: TGTGCCAGCAGCCCCACTTTGGGGCAGGTCAATCAGCCCCAGCATTTT